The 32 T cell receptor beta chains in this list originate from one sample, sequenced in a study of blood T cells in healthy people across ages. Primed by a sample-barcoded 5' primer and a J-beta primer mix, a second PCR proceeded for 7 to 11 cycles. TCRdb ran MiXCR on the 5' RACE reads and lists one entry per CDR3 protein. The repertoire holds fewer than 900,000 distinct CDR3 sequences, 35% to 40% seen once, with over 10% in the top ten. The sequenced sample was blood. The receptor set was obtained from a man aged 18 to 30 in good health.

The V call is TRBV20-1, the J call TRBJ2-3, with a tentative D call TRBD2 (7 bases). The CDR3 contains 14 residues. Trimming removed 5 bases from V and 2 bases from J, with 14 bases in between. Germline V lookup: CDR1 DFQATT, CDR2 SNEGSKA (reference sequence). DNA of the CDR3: TGCAGTGCTCGGGGAGCGGGACACACAGATACGCAGTATTTT. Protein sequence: CSARGAGHTDTQYF.

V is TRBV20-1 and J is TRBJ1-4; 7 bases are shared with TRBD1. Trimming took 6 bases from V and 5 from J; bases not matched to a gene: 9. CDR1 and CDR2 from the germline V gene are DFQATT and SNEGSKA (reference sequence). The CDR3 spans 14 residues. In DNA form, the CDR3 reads TGCAGTGCACTGATCGGCAGGGGGAATGAAAAACTGTTTTTT. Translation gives CSALIGRGNEKLFF.

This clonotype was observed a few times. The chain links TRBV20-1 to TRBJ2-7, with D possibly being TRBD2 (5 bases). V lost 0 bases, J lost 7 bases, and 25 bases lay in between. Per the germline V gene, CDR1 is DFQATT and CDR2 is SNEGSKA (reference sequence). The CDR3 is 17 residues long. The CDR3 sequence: CSARDPLRIGRLNEQYF. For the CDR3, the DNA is TGCAGTGCTAGAGATCCCCTTAGGATAGGGAGACTTAATGAGCAGTACTTC.

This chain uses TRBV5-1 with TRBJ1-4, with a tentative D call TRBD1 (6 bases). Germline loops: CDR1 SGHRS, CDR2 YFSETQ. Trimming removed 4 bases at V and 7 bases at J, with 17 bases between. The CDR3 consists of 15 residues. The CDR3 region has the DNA TGCGCCAGCAGCGGAGCGGGACAACGGACTGAAAAACTGTTTTTT. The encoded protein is CASSGAGQRTEKLFF.

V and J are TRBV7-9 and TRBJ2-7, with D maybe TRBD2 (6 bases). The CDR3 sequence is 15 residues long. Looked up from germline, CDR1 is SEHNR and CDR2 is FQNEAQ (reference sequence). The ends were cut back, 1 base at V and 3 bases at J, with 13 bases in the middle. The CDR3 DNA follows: TGTGCCAGCAGCTTAGGAGGAGGGCCAATCTACGAGCAGTACTTC. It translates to CASSLGGGPIYEQYF.

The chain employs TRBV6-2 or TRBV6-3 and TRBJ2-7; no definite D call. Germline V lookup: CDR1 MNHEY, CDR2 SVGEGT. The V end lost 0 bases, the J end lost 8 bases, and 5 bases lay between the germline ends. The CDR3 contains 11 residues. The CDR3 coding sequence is TGTGCCAGCAGTTACTCGAATCAGCAGTACTTC. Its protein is CASSYSNQQYF.

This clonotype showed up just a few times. The CDR3: CASSVGQGDEQYF. CDR3 coding DNA: TGTGCCAGCAGCGTAGGACAGGGTGACGAGCAGTACTTC. The gene calls are TRBV7-3 and TRBJ2-7, with 8 bases identical to TRBD1. V trimming: 5 bases; J trimming: 5 bases; junction bases outside the gene matches: 5. Germline CDR1 SGHTA, CDR2 FQGTGA. CDR3 length: 13 amino acids.

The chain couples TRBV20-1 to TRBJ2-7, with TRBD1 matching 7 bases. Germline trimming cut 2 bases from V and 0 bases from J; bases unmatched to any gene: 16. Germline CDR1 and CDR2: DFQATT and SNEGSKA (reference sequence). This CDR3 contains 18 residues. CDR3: CSARKWWIGQEISYEQYF. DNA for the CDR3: TGCAGTGCTAGAAAGTGGTGGATCGGACAGGAGATCTCCTACGAGCAGTACTTC.

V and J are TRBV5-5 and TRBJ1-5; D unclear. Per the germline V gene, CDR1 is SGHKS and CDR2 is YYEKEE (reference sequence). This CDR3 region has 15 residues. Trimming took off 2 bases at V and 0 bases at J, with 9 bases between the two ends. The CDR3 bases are TGTGCCAGCAGCTTACTGGGGTATAGCAATCAGCCCCAGCATTTT. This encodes CASSLLGYSNQPQHF. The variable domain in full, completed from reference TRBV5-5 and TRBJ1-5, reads DAGVTQSPTHLIKTRGQQVTLRCSPISGHKSVSWYQQVLGQGPQFIFQYYEKEERGRGNFPDRFSARQFPNYSSELNVNALLLGDSALYLCASSLLGYSNQPQHFGDGTRLSIL.

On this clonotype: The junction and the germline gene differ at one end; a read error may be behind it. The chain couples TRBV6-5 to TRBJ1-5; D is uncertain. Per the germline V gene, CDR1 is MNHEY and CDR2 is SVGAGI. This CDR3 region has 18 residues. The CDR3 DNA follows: TGTGCCAGCAGTTACTCGAGCAGGTCCGAGTATAGCAATCAGTCCCAGCATTTT. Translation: CASSYSSRSEYSNQSQHF.

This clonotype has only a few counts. The CDR3 DNA reads TGTGCCAGCAGCGTACAGGGAGACTCCTACAATGAGCAGTTCTTC. Its protein product is CASSVQGDSYNEQFF. The chain uses TRBV7-3 and TRBJ2-1; D is perhaps TRBD1 (6 bases). The CDR3 has 15 amino acids. Germline CDR1 and CDR2: SGHTA and FQGTGA. The V and J ends lost 5 bases and 0 bases respectively, with 11 bases between them.

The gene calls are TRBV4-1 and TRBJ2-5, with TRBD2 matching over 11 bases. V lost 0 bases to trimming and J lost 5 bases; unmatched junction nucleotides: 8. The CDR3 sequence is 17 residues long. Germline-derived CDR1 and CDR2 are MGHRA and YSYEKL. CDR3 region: CASSQDTSGGPRETQYF. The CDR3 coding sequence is TGCGCCAGCAGCCAAGATACTAGCGGGGGCCCTCGGGAGACCCAGTACTTC.

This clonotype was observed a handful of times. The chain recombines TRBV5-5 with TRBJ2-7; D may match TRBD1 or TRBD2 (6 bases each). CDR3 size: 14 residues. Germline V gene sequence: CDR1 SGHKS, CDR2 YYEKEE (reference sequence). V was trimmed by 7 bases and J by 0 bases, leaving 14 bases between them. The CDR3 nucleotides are TGTGCCAGCGCGGGGACACTGAGCTCCTACGAGCAGTACTTC. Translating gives CASAGTLSSYEQYF.

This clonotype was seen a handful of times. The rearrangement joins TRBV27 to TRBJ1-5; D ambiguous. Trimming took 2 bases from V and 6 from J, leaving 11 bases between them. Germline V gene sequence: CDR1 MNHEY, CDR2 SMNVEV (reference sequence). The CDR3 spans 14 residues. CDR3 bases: TGTGCCAGCAGTTTAGCATCCTGGTTTCAGCCCCAGCATTTT. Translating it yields CASSLASWFQPQHF.

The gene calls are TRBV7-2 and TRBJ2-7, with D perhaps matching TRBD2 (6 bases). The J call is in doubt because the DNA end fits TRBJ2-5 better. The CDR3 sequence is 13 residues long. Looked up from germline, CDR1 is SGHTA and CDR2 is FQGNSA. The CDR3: CASSGGMHETQYF. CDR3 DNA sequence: TGTGCCAGCAGCGGGGGGATGCACGAGACCCAGTACTTC.

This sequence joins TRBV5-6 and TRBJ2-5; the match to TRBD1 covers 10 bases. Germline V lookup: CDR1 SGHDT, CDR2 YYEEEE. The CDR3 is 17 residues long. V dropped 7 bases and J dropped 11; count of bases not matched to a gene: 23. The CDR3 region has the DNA TGTGCCAGCCGAGCTTTCGGGGGACAGGGGTACTACAATGAGCAGTACTTC. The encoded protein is CASRAFGGQGYYNEQYF. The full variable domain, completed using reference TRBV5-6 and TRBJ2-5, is DAGVTQSPTHLIKTRGQQVTLRCSPKSGHDTVSWYQQALGQGPQFIFQYYEEEERQRGNFPDRFSGHQFPNYSSELNVNALLLGDSALYLCASRAFGGQGYYNEQYFGPGTRLLVL.

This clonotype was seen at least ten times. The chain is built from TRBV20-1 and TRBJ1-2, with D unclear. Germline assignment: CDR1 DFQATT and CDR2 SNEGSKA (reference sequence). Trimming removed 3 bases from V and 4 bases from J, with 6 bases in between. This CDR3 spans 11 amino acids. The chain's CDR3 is CSARMAYGYTF. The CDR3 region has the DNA TGCAGTGCTAGGATGGCCTATGGCTACACCTTC.

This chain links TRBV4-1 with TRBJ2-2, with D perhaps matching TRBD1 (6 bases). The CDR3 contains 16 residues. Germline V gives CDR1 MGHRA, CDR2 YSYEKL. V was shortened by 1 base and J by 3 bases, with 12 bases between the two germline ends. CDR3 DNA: TGCGCCAGCAGCCAAGTTGGGGACACAGACACCGGGGAGCTGTTTTTT. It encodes CASSQVGDTDTGELFF.

Here the CDR3 DNA reads TGTGCCAGCAGCTTCAGCCCAGGGGACACTGAAGCTTTCTTT. This gives the protein CASSFSPGDTEAFF. The rearrangement uses TRBV9 and TRBJ1-1, with D possibly being TRBD1 (6 bases). This CDR3 region has 14 residues. Germline-derived CDR1 and CDR2 are SGDLS and YYNGEE. V dropped 4 bases and J dropped 3 bases, with 13 bases sitting between them.

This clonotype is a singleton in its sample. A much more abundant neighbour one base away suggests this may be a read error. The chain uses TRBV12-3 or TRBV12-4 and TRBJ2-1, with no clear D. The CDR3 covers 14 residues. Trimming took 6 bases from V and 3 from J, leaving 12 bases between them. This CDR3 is CASSSPDGYNEQFF. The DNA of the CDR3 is TGTGCCAGCAGCTCGCCTGACGGCTACAATGAGCAGTTCTTC.

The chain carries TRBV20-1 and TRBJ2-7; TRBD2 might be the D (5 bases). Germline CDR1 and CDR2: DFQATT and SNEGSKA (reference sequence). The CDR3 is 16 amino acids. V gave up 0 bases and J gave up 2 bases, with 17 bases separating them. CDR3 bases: TGCAGTGCTAGAGAGGGCTGGGAGCAGGCAACCTACGAGCAGTACTTC. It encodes CSAREGWEQATYEQYF.

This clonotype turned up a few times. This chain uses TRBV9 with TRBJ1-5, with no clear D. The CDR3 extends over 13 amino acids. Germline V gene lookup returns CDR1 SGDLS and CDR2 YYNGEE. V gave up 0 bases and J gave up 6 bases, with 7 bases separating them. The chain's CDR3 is CASSVDIGQPQHF. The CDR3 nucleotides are TGTGCCAGCAGCGTAGACATCGGTCAGCCCCAGCATTTT.

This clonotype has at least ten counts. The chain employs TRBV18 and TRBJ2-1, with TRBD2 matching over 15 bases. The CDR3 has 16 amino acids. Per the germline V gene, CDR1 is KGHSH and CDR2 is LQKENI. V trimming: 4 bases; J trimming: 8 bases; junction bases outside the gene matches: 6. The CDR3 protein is CASSRTGLAGGYEQFF. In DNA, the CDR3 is TGTGCCAGCTCACGAACGGGACTAGCGGGGGGATATGAGCAGTTCTTC. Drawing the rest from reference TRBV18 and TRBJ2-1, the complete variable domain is NAGVMQNPRHLVRRRGQEARLRCSPMKGHSHVYWYRQLPEEGLKFMVYLQKENIIDESGMPKERFSAEFPKEGPSILRIQQVVRGDSAAYFCASSRTGLAGGYEQFFGPGTRLTVL.

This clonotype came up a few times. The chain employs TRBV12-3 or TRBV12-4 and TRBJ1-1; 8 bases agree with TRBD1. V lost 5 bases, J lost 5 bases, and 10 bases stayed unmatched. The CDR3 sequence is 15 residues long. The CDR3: CASSQGARARTEAFF. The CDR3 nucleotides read TGTGCCAGCAGTCAGGGGGCGCGAGCGAGGACTGAAGCTTTCTTT.

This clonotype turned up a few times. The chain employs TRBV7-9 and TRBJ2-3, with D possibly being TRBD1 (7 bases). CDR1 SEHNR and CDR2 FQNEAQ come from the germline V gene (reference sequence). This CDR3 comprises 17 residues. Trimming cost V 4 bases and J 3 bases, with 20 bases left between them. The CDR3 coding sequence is TGTGCCAGCAGCTCGCCTGGAGGGACAGATTCTACAGATACGCAGTATTTT. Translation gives CASSSPGGTDSTDTQYF.

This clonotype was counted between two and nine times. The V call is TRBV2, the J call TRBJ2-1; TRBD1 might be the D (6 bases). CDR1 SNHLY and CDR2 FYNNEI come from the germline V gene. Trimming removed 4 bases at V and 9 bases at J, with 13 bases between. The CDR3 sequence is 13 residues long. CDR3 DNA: TGTGCCAGCAGTGGGACAGATAGGGGTGAGCAGTTCTTC. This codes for CASSGTDRGEQFF.

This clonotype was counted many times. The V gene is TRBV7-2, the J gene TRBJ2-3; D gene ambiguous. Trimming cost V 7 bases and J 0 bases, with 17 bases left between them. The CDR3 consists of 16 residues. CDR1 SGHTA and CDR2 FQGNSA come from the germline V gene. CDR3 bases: TGTGCCAGCACCCTAGGGCATGCCCGTAGCACAGATACGCAGTATTTT. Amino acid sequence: CASTLGHARSTDTQYF.

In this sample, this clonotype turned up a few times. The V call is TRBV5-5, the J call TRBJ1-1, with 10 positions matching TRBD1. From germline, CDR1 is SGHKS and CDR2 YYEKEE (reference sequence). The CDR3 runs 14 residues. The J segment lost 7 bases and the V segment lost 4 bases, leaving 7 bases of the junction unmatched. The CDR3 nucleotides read TGTGCCAGCAGCACACGGACAGGGGGAATTGAAGCTTTCTTT. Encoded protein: CASSTRTGGIEAFF.

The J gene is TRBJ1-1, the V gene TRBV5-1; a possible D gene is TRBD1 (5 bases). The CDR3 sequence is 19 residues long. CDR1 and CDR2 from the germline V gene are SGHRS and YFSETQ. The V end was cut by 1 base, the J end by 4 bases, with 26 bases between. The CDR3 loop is CASSLRFLSSWDGITEAFF. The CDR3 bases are TGCGCCAGCAGCTTGCGGTTTTTAAGTTCTTGGGACGGAATCACTGAAGCTTTCTTT.

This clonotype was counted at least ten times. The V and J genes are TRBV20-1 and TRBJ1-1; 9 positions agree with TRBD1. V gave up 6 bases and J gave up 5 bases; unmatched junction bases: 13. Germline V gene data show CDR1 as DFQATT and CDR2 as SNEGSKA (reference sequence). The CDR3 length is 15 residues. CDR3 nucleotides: TGCAGTGCCCAAGGCGGACAGGGGACGGGGACTGAAGCTTTCTTT. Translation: CSAQGGQGTGTEAFF.

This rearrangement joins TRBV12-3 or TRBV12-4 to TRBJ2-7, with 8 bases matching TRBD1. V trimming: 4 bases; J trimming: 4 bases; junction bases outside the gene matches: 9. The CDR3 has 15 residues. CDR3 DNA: TGTGCCAGCAGTTCAGGACAGGGATTGAGGTACGAGCAGTACTTC. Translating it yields CASSSGQGLRYEQYF.

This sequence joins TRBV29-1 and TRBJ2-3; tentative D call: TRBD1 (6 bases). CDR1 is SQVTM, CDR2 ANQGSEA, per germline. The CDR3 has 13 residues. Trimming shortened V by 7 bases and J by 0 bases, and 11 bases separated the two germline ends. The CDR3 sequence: CSAPGHSTDTQYF. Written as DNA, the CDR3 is TGCAGCGCTCCGGGACATAGCACAGATACGCAGTATTTT.